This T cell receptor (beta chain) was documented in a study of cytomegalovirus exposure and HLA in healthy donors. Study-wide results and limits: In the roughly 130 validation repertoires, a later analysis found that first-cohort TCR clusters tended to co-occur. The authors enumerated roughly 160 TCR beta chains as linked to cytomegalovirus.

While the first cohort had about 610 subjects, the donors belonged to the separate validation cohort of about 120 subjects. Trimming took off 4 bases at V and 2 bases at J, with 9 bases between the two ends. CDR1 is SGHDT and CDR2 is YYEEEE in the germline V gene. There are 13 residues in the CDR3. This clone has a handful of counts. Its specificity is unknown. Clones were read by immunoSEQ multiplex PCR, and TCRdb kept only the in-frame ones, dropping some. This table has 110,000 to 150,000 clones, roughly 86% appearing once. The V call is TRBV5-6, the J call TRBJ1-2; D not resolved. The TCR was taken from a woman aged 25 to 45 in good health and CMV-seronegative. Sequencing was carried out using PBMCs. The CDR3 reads CASSVSSNYGYTF. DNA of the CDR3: TGTGCCAGCAGCGTCAGTAGCAACTATGGCTACACCTTC.